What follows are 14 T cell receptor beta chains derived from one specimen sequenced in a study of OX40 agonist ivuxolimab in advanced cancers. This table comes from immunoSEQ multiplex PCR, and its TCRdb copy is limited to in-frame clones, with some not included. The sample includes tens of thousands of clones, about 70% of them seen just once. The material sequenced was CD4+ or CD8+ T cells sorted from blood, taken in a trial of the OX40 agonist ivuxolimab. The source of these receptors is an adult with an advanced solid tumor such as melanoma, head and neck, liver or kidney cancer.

CDR3 region: CASSPRGWKETQYF. CDR3 bases: TGCGCCAGCAGCCCGCGGGGGTGGAAAGAGACCCAGTACTTC. The chain joins TRBV5-1 to TRBJ2-5; 7 bases map to TRBD2. CDR1 and CDR2 (germline): SGHRS, YFSETQ. This CDR3 is 14 amino acids long. Germline trimming cut 4 bases from V and 3 bases from J; bases unmatched to any gene: 6.

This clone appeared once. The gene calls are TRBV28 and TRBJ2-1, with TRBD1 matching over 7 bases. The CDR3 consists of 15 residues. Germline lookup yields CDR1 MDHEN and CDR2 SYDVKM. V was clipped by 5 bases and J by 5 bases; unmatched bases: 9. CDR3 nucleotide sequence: TGTGCCAGCAGTGTCAGGGACAGCAGAAACAATGAGCAGTTCTTC. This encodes CASSVRDSRNNEQFF. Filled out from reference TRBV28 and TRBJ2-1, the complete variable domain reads DVKVTQSSRYLVKRTGEKVFLECVQDMDHENMFWYRQDPGLGLRLIYFSYDVKMKEKGDIPEGYSVSREKKERFSLILESASTNQTSMYLCASSVRDSRNNEQFFGPGTRLTVL.

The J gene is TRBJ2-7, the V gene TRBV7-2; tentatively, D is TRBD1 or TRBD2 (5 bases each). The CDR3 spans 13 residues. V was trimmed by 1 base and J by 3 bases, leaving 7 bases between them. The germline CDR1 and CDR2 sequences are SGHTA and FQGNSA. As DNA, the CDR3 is TGTGCCAGCAGCTTAGATGGGGGCTACGAGCAGTACGTC. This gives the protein CASSLDGGYEQYV.

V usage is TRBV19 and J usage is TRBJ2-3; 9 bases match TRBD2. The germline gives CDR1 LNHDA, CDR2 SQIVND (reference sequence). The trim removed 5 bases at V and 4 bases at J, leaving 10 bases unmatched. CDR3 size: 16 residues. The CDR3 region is CASSLTPSGVADTQYF. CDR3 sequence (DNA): TGTGCCAGTAGTCTTACGCCTAGCGGGGTGGCAGATACGCAGTATTTT.

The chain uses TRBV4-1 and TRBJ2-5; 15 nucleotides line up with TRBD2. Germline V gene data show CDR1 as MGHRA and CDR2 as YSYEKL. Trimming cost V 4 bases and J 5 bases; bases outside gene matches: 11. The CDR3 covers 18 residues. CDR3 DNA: TGCGCCAGCAGCCCCATAAACCTTGGACTAGCGGGGGGGGAGACCCAGTACTTC. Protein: CASSPINLGLAGGETQYF.

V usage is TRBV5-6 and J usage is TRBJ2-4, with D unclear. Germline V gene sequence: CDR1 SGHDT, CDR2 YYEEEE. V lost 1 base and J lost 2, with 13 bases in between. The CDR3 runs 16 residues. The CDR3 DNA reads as TGTGCCAGCAGCTTGCCCCATCTCATAACCAAAAACATTCAGTACTTC. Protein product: CASSLPHLITKNIQYF.

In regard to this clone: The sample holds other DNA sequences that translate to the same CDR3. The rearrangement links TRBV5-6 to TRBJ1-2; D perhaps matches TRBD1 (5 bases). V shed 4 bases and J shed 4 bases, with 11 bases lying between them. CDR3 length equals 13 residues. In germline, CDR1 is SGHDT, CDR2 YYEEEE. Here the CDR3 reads CASSLRDPYGYTF. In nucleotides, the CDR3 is TGTGCCAGCAGCCTCCGGGACCCCTATGGCTACACCTTC.

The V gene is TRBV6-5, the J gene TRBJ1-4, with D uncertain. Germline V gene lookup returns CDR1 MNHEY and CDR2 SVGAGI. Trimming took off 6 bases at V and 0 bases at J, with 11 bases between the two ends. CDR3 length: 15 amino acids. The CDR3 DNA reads TGTGCCAGCAGACCCCGGCCAGCAACTAATGAAAAACTGTTTTTT. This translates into CASRPRPATNEKLFF.

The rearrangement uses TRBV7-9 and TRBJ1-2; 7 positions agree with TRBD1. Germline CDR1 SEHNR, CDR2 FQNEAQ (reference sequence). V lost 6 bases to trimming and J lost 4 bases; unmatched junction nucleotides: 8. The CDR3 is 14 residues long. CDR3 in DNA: TGTGCCAGCAGGGGGGACAGCTCTGCCTATGGCTACACCTTC. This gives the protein CASRGDSSAYGYTF.

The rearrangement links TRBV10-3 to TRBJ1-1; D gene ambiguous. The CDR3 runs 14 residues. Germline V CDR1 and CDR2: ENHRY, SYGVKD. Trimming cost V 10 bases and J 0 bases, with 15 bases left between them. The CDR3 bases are TGTGCCACCAAAAGAGGGTCGGTGAACACTGAAGCTTTCTTT. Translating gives CATKRGSVNTEAFF.

This CDR3 is CASREGNFKNTEAFF. CDR3 bases: TGCGCCAGCAGAGAAGGGAATTTCAAGAACACTGAAGCTTTCTTT. This chain joins TRBV4-1 and TRBJ1-1, with D hard to call. The CDR3 runs 15 residues. Trimming stripped 6 bases from V and 1 base from J, with 15 bases between. Germline assignment: CDR1 MGHRA and CDR2 YSYEKL.

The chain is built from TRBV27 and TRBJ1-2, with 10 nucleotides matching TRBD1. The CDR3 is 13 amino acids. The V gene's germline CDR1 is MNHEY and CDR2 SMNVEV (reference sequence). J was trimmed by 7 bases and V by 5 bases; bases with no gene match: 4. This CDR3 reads CASSQRTGGGYTF. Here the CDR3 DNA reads TGTGCCAGCAGTCAGAGGACAGGGGGTGGCTACACCTTC.

The CDR3 region is CAWSVGGGSNQPQHF. CDR3 bases: TGTGCCTGGAGTGTAGGGGGTGGGAGCAATCAGCCCCAGCATTTT. This chain links TRBV30 with TRBJ1-5; maybe TRBD1 (6 bases). From germline, CDR1 is GTSNPN and CDR2 SVGIG (reference sequence). The CDR3 loop spans 15 amino acids. Trimming took off 0 bases at V and 1 base at J, with 10 bases between the two ends.

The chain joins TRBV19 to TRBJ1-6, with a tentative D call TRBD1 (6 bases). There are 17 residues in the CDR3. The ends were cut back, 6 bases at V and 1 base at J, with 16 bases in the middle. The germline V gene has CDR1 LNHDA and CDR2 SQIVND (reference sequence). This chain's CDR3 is CASSPDSSLSYNSPLHF. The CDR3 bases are TGTGCCAGTAGCCCGGACAGCTCTCTTTCCTATAATTCACCCCTCCACTTT.